Listed here are 29 T cell receptor beta chains from one sample, sequenced in a study of blood T cell repertoires in COVID-19. Libraries were prepared by immunoSEQ multiplex PCR; TCRdb keeps only in-frame clonotypes and omits some of them. The data show about 100,000 clones, roughly 82% seen once. The specimen sequenced was peripheral blood. The origin of the receptors is a man aged 55 to 70 with acute or convalescent COVID-19.

The chain links TRBV28 to TRBJ2-3; 10 nucleotides align to TRBD2. CDR3 size: 17 residues. V shed 1 base, J shed 1 base, and the junction held 5 bases outside the gene matches. Germline CDR1 MDHEN, CDR2 SYDVKM. The CDR3 DNA is TGTGCCAGCAGTTTATTCGGGCTAGCGGGAGGCACAGATACGCAGTATTTT. It yields the protein CASSLFGLAGGTDTQYF.

The rearrangement joins TRBV29-1 to TRBJ1-4; a weak D match, TRBD1 (5 bases). Germline V lookup: CDR1 SQVTM, CDR2 ANQGSEA. The germline V and J ends were trimmed by 7 bases and 7 bases, with 28 bases remaining between them. CDR3 size: 17 residues. The CDR3 DNA sequence: TGCAGCGCCGGGCGGGGGGATATACAGGCAGCGGGTGAAAAACTGTTTTTT. Its protein product is CSAGRGDIQAAGEKLFF.

The chain combines TRBV6-2 or TRBV6-3 with TRBJ1-6; D is unresolved. Per the germline V gene, CDR1 is MNHEY and CDR2 is SVGEGT. V was shortened by 4 bases and J by 0 bases, with 4 bases between the two germline ends. The CDR3 contains 14 residues. The chain's CDR3 is CASSSGSYNSPLHF. The CDR3, as DNA: TGTGCCAGCAGTTCCGGCTCCTATAATTCACCCCTCCACTTT.

This clone was seen only once. The chain has TRBV25-1 and TRBJ2-1; 10 bases fit TRBD2. The germline V gene encodes CDR1 MGHDK and CDR2 SYGVNS. V lost 3 bases, J lost 5 bases, and 4 bases stayed unmatched. The length of the CDR3 is 15 residues. The CDR3 DNA reads as TGTGCCAGCAGTGATACTAGCGGGGCAAACAATGAGCAGTTCTTC. It is translated as CASSDTSGANNEQFF.

J is TRBJ1-2 and V is TRBV28; 8 bases fit TRBD1. Looked up from germline, CDR1 is MDHEN and CDR2 is SYDVKM. Trimming removed 2 bases from V and 5 bases from J; junction bases left unmatched: 4. The CDR3 is 14 amino acids. CDR3 residues: CASSLTGGAYGYTF. CDR3 bases: TGTGCCAGCAGTTTAACAGGGGGGGCGTATGGCTACACCTTC.

The chain recombines TRBV6-2 or TRBV6-3 with TRBJ2-1, with 14 bases fitting TRBD2. J lost 7 bases, V lost 6 bases, and 8 bases had no gene match. The germline gives CDR1 MNHEY, CDR2 SVGEGT. CDR3 length: 16 amino acids. CDR3 protein: CASSRGLAGALNEQFF. CDR3 DNA: TGTGCCAGCAGCCGGGGACTAGCGGGAGCGCTTAATGAGCAGTTCTTC.

The V and J genes are TRBV24-1 and TRBJ1-5; TRBD1 might be the D (5 bases). Trimming took off 5 bases at V and 5 bases at J, with 9 bases between the two ends. The CDR3 has 13 residues. The germline gives CDR1 KGHDR, CDR2 SFDVKD. The CDR3: CATSAGHYQPQHF. CDR3 bases: TGTGCCACCAGTGCAGGACACTATCAGCCCCAGCATTTT.

J is TRBJ2-1 and V is TRBV9; 12 bases fit TRBD2. Germline CDR1 and CDR2: SGDLS and YYNGEE. CDR3 length: 18 amino acids. V shed 3 bases and J 6 bases; nucleotides not matched to a gene: 13. The CDR3 DNA is TGTGCCAGCAGCGCCGGACTAGCGGGAACCCTTAGAACCAATGAGCAGTTCTTC. Translated: CASSAGLAGTLRTNEQFF.

V gene TRBV11-3 combines with J gene TRBJ2-5, with 7 bases fitting TRBD1. The trim removed 5 bases at V and 5 bases at J, leaving 5 bases unmatched. Germline CDR1 reads SGHNT; CDR2 reads YENEEA. The CDR3 consists of 13 residues. The CDR3 is CASSLGTEETQYF. CDR3 coding DNA: TGTGCCAGCAGCCTAGGGACAGAGGAGACCCAGTACTTC. Supplemented by reference TRBV11-3 and TRBJ2-5, the full variable domain reads EAGVVQSPRYKIIEKKQPVAFWCNPISGHNTLYWYLQNLGQGPELLIRYENEEAVDDSQLPKDRFSAERLKGVDSTLKIQPAELGDSAVYLCASSLGTEETQYFGPGTRLLVL.

The chain recombines TRBV24-1 with TRBJ1-2, with TRBD1 identical over 8 bases. This CDR3 spans 14 amino acids. CDR1 is KGHDR and CDR2 is SFDVKD in the germline V gene. With 4 bases clipped from V and 8 bases from J, the junction kept 8 bases outside the gene matches. The CDR3 is CATSDPDREGGYTF. CDR3 DNA sequence: TGTGCCACCAGTGACCCGGACAGGGAGGGCGGCTACACCTTC.

Only one count was recorded for this clone. The V and J genes are TRBV7-9 and TRBJ1-4; D possibly corresponds to TRBD1 (5 bases). Germline lookup yields CDR1 SEHNR and CDR2 FQNEAQ (reference sequence). The CDR3 extends over 16 amino acids. Trimming pared 5 bases from V and 5 bases from J, leaving 18 bases between. The CDR3 region has the DNA TGTGCCAGCAGCCCAAATATGAGGGGAGGAAATGAAAAACTGTTTTTT. Translating gives CASSPNMRGGNEKLFF.

The chain recombines TRBV4-1 with TRBJ1-5, with TRBD1 as a possible D gene (5 bases). The V gene's germline CDR1 is MGHRA and CDR2 YSYEKL. CDR3 length: 15 amino acids. Trimming left V 0 bases short and J 6 bases short, with 12 bases between. The CDR3 DNA follows: TGCGCCAGCAGCCAAGAGCTAGGGGCATTTCAGCCCCAGCATTTT. It codes for CASSQELGAFQPQHF.

The chain has TRBV11-2 and TRBJ1-2; no definite D call. The V end was cut by 3 bases, the J end by 6 bases, with 14 bases between. This CDR3 is 14 amino acids long. The germline gives CDR1 SGHAT, CDR2 FQNNGV. The CDR3 here is CASSFPGGWDGYTF. For the CDR3, the DNA is TGTGCCAGCAGCTTCCCAGGCGGGTGGGATGGCTACACCTTC.

The V gene is TRBV20-1, the J gene TRBJ2-1; no clear D gene. The V and J ends lost 3 bases and 2 bases respectively, with 14 bases between them. The CDR3 totals 15 residues. In germline, CDR1 is DFQATT, CDR2 SNEGSKA (reference sequence). The CDR3 here is CSASRSLSTYNEQFF. As DNA, the CDR3 is TGCAGTGCTAGTCGTTCACTTAGTACCTACAATGAGCAGTTCTTC.

The chain joins TRBV11-3 to TRBJ2-7, with 7 positions matching TRBD1. Germline V gene sequence: CDR1 SGHNT, CDR2 YENEEA. This CDR3 has 16 amino acids. Trimming cost V 2 bases and J 3 bases; bases outside gene matches: 10. This CDR3 is CASSLYDRAEVYEQYF. CDR3 sequence (DNA): TGTGCCAGCAGCTTATACGACAGGGCCGAGGTCTACGAGCAGTACTTC.

The chain couples TRBV6-5 to TRBJ2-3; 9 nucleotides agree with TRBD1. J lost 3 bases, V lost 7 bases, and 8 bases had no gene match. CDR1 and CDR2 (germline): MNHEY, SVGAGI. There are 15 residues in the CDR3. The CDR3 loop reads CASTPGQGRTDTQYF. CDR3 bases: TGTGCCAGCACCCCCGGACAGGGGCGGACAGATACGCAGTATTTT.

This clone is classed as medium-sized (0.01 to 0.1%). The chain joins TRBV6-5 to TRBJ2-2; TRBD1 might be the D (6 bases). Trimming shortened V by 5 bases and J by 6 bases, and 13 bases separated the two germline ends. Germline V gives CDR1 MNHEY, CDR2 SVGAGI. CDR3 length: 14 residues. In nucleotides, the CDR3 is TGTGCCAGCAGTCACTACACAGGGTCCGGGGAGCTGTTTTTT. Translation: CASSHYTGSGELFF.

The chain recombines TRBV7-3 with TRBJ2-1; D perhaps matches TRBD1 (6 bases). The CDR3 sequence is 15 residues long. CDR1 and CDR2 from the germline V gene are SGHTA and FQGTGA. Trimming pared 5 bases from V and 2 bases from J, leaving 13 bases between. For the CDR3, the DNA is TGTGCCAGCAGCCTTCAGGGGCCTACCTACAATGAGCAGTTCTTC. Amino acid sequence: CASSLQGPTYNEQFF.

This clone was found once. The J gene is TRBJ1-1, the V gene TRBV10-2; 8 bases agree with TRBD1. J gave up 7 bases and V 2 bases, and 3 bases lay outside the gene matches. The CDR3 consists of 13 residues. Germline assignment: CDR1 WSHSY and CDR2 SAAADI. The CDR3 nucleotides read TGCGCCAGCAGTGAGCAGGGGGCGGGTGAAGCTTTCTTT. Its translation is CASSEQGAGEAFF.

The chain couples TRBV25-1 to TRBJ2-3; TRBD2 aligns across 10 bases. The CDR3 length is 13 residues. Germline CDR1 reads MGHDK; CDR2 reads SYGVNS. V shed 9 bases and J 3 bases; nucleotides not matched to a gene: 3. CDR3 nucleotides: TGTGCCAGTCTAGCGGGAGCGACAGATACGCAGTATTTT. It translates to CASLAGATDTQYF.

The rearrangement joins TRBV24-1 to TRBJ2-1; 10 positions agree with TRBD1. Per germline, CDR1 KGHDR and CDR2 SFDVKD. V lost 0 bases, J lost 8 bases, and 9 bases stayed unmatched. This CDR3 is built from 17 residues. CDR3 DNA sequence: TGTGCCACCAGTGATTTGCATGGACAGGGGGTTCGGGATGAGCAGTTCTTC. This codes for CATSDLHGQGVRDEQFF.

The chain couples TRBV6-1 to TRBJ1-6, with D unresolved. The CDR3 extends over 12 amino acids. The germline V gene encodes CDR1 MNHNS and CDR2 SASEGT. Trimming pared 2 bases from V and 18 bases from J, leaving 14 bases between. CDR3 loop: CASSERGDSYHF. Here the CDR3 DNA reads TGTGCCAGCAGTGAACGGGGTGATAGTTACCACTTT.

This CDR3 is CATSDWNRSYEQYF. CDR3 coding DNA: TGTGCCACCAGTGATTGGAACAGGTCCTACGAGCAGTACTTC. The chain is built from TRBV24-1 and TRBJ2-7, with a tentative D call TRBD1 (5 bases). CDR1 KGHDR and CDR2 SFDVKD come from the germline V gene. The length of the CDR3 is 14 residues. Trimming cost V 2 bases and J 1 base, with 8 bases left between them.

The chain joins TRBV5-8 to TRBJ1-2, with D perhaps matching TRBD1 (6 bases). V was clipped by 1 base and J by 4 bases, with 17 bases between them. Germline CDR1 is SGHTS and CDR2 is YDEGEE. The CDR3 totals 16 residues. The CDR3 region is CASSLSGQTRSYGYTF. CDR3 nucleotides: TGTGCCAGCAGCTTGTCCGGACAGACGCGATCCTATGGCTACACCTTC.

The chain recombines TRBV7-2 with TRBJ2-1, with 7 bases lining up with TRBD2. Trimming cost V 1 base and J 7 bases; bases outside gene matches: 4. CDR3 length equals 14 residues. Germline CDR1 and CDR2: SGHTA and FQGNSA. The CDR3 reads CASSLGGSLNEQFF. The CDR3 region has the DNA TGTGCCAGCAGCTTAGGCGGGAGTCTAAATGAGCAGTTCTTC.

The CDR3 region has the DNA TGTGCCAGCAGTGAAGCCCTACAGGGTAGGGCGACCCAGTACTTC. Translated, it gives CASSEALQGRATQYF. This sequence joins TRBV6-1 and TRBJ2-5, with D tentatively TRBD1 (6 bases). CDR1 and CDR2 from the germline V gene are MNHNS and SASEGT. The CDR3 has 15 amino acids. Trimming removed 0 bases from V and 7 bases from J, with 15 bases in between.

The chain recombines TRBV7-9 with TRBJ1-1; 7 bases are a match to TRBD1. Per germline, CDR1 SEHNR and CDR2 FQNEAQ (reference sequence). With 3 bases clipped from V and 1 base from J, the junction kept 2 bases outside the gene matches. This CDR3 region has 14 residues. This CDR3 is CASSFDRANTEAFF. DNA for the CDR3: TGTGCCAGCAGCTTCGACAGGGCGAACACTGAAGCTTTCTTT.

V gene TRBV10-3 combines with J gene TRBJ2-7, with D perhaps TRBD1 (6 bases). Per germline, CDR1 ENHRY and CDR2 SYGVKD. Trimming pared 10 bases from V and 4 bases from J, leaving 14 bases between. CDR3 length equals 12 residues. The CDR3 sequence: CATSGQEYEQYF. The CDR3, as DNA: TGTGCCACCTCGGGACAAGAGTACGAGCAGTACTTC.

In this sample, this clone turned up a few times. For the CDR3, the DNA is TGTGCCAGCAGCTCCGGGGGTGGGACTAATGAAAAACTGTTTTTT. Amino acid sequence: CASSSGGGTNEKLFF. The V call is TRBV7-9, the J call TRBJ1-4; maybe TRBD1 (5 bases). The ends were cut back, 4 bases at V and 2 bases at J, with 11 bases in the middle. Germline CDR1 is SEHNR and CDR2 is FQNEAQ (reference sequence). The CDR3 has 15 amino acids.